The present T cell receptor (beta chain) was sequenced within a study of T cell responses to AZD1222 COVID-19 vaccine. Study findings and constraints: White British donors predominated, females outnumbered males, and clonal diversity was possibly underestimated. Spike was spanned by vaccine-associated CD4 TCRs, with dominance at 160-218 and 743-854.

This CDR3 comprises 15 residues. The V gene lost 1 base and the J gene lost 7 bases, with 18 bases spanning the gap. From germline, CDR1 is SGHKS and CDR2 YYEKEE (reference sequence). Here immunoSEQ multiplex PCR was the method, and the copy in TCRdb shows in-frame clones only, minus some. The table shows 150,000 to 200,000 clones, with around 92% occurring only once. As regards this clone: No antigen is known for it.

Sequencing was performed on peripheral blood, taken 28 days after the second AZD1222 dose. The receptor's source is an adult who received the AZD1222 COVID-19 vaccine. The chain has TRBV5-5 and TRBJ2-7; D is possibly TRBD1 or TRBD2 (5 bases each). CDR3 region: CASSLLKSSPGEQYF. CDR3 in DNA: TGTGCCAGCAGCTTGCTTAAGTCTAGCCCAGGGGAGCAGTACTTC.